Sequencing of this T cell receptor (beta chain) was carried out in a study of breast tumors, draining lymph nodes, adjacent tissues. Points from the study as a whole: Compared with basal-like, luminal-like tumors shared significantly more repertoire with nontumor tissue. Tumor repertoires ranked between lymph nodes and nontumor tissue in diversity, with V and J gene preferences.

In the case of this clonotype: What it recognizes is unknown.

Samples came from axillary lymph nodes draining the breast cancer. This CDR3 is built from 15 residues. In germline, CDR1 is MNHEY, CDR2 SMNVEV (reference sequence). The V end lost 6 bases, the J end lost 10 bases, and 22 bases lay between the germline ends. TCRdb independently ran MiXCR on the multiplex PCR reads; one entry per CDR3 protein. The sample has around 100,000 distinct CDR3 sequences, 21% seen once; the top ten hold roughly 1.2%. The sequencing sample was made of axillary lymph node tissue. The TCR was taken from a female donor with breast cancer. Some clones in this sample may be carry-over from other donors' samples. The V and J genes are TRBV27 and TRBJ2-1; D may be TRBD2 (6 bases). The CDR3 spells CASSDYPGRAGEQFF. The CDR3 DNA reads TGTGCCAGCAGCGATTATCCAGGCAGGGCGGGAGAGCAGTTCTTC.